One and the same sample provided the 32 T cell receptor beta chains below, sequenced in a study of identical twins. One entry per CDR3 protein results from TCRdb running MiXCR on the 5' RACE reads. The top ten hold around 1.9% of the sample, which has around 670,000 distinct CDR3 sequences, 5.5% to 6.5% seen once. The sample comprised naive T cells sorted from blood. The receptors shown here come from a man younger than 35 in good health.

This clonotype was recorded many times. Here the CDR3 DNA reads TGCGCCAGCAGCTTGGTTGCGGCGGGAGGTATCACAGATACGCAGTATTTT. It translates to CASSLVAAGGITDTQYF. This rearrangement joins TRBV5-1 to TRBJ2-3, with 8 positions matching TRBD2. The germline V gene encodes CDR1 SGHRS and CDR2 YFSETQ. The CDR3 totals 17 residues. Trimming took 0 bases from V and 2 from J; bases not matched to a gene: 8.

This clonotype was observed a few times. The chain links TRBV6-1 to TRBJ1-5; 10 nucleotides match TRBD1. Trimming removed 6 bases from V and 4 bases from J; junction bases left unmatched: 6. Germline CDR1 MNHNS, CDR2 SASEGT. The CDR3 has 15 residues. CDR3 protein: CASRGQGINNQPQHF. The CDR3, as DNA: TGTGCCAGCAGGGGACAGGGGATAAATAATCAGCCCCAGCATTTT.

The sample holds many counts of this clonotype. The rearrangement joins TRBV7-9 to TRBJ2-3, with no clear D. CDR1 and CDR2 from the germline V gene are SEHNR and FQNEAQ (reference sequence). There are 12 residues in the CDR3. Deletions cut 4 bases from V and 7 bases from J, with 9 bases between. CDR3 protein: CASSSTTYTQYF. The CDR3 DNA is TGTGCCAGCAGCTCGACAACCTATACGCAGTATTTT.

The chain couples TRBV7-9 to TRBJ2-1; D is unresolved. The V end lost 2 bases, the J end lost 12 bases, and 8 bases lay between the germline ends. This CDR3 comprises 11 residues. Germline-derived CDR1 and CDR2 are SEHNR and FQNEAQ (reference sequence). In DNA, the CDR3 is TGTGCCAGCAGCTTAAAGCAGTCGCAGTTCTTC. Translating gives CASSLKQSQFF.

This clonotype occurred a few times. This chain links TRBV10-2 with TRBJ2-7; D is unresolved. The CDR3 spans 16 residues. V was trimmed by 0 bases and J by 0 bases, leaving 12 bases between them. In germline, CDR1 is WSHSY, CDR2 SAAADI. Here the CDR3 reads CASSESAFIFSYEQYV. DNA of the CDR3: TGCGCCAGCAGTGAGTCCGCCTTTATCTTCTCCTACGAGCAGTACGTC.

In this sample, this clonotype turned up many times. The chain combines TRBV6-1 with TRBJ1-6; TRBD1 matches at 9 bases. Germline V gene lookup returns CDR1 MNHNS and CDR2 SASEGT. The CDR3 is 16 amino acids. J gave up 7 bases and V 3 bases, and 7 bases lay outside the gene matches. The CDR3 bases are TGTGCCAGCAGTGACACCCTTGGGACAGGGAATTCACCCCTCCACTTT. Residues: CASSDTLGTGNSPLHF.

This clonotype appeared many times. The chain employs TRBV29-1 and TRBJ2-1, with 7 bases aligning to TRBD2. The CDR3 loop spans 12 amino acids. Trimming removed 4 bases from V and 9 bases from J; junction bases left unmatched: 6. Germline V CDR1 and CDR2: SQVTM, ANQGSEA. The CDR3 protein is CSVVGGGGEQFF. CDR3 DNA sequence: TGCAGCGTTGTAGGCGGCGGGGGTGAGCAGTTCTTC.

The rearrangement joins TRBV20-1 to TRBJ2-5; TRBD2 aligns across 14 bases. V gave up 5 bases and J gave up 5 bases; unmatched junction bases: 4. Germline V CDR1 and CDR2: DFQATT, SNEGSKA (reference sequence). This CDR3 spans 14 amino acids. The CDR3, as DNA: TGCAGTGCTTCCAGGACTAGCGGGAGGGAGACCCAGTACTTC. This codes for CSASRTSGRETQYF.

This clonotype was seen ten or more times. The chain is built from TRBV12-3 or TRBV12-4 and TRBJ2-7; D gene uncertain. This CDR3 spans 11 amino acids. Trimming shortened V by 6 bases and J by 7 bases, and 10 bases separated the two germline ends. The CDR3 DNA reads TGTGCCAGCAGGAAAACCGGGGAGCAGTACTTC. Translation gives CASRKTGEQYF.

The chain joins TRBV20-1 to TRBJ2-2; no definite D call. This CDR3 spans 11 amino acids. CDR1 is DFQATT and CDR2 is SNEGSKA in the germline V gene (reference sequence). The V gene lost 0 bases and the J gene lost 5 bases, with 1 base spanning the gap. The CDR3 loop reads CSARETGELFF. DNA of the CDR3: TGCAGTGCTAGAGAGACCGGGGAGCTGTTTTTT.

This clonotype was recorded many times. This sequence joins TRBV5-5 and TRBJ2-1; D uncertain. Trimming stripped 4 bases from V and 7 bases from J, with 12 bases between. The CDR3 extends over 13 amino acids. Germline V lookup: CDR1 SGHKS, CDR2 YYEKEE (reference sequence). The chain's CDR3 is CASSGHRSNEQFF. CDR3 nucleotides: TGTGCCAGCAGCGGTCACAGATCGAATGAGCAGTTCTTC.

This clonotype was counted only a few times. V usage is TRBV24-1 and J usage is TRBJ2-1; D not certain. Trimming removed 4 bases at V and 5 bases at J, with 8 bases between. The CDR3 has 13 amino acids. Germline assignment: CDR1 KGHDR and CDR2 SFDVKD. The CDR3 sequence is CATSDPRNNEQFF. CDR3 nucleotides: TGTGCCACCAGTGACCCGCGGAACAATGAGCAGTTCTTC.

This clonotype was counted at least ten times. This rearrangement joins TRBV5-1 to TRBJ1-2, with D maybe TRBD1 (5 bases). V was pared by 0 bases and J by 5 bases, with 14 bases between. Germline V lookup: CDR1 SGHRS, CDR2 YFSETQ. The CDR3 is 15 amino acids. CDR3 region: CASSLGDQLVYGYTF. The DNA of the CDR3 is TGCGCCAGCAGCTTGGGGGACCAGTTGGTATATGGCTACACCTTC.

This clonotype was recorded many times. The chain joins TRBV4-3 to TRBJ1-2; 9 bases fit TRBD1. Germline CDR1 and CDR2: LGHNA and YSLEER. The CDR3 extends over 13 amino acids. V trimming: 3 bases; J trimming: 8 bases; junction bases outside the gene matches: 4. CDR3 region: CASSQAGTGGYTF. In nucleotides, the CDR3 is TGCGCCAGCAGCCAGGCCGGGACAGGGGGCTACACCTTC.

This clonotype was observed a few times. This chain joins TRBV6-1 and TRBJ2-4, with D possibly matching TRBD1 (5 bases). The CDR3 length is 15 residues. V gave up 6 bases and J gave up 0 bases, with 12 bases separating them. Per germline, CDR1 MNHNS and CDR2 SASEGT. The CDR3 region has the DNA TGTGCCAGCAGGGGGCCAGAGCTAGCCAAAAACATTCAGTACTTC. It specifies CASRGPELAKNIQYF.

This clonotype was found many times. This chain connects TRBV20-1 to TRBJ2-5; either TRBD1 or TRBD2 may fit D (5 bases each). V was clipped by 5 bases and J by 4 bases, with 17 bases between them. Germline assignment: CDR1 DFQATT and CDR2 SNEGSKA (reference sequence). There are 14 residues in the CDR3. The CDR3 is CSAGWTLRGETQYF. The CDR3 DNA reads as TGCAGTGCTGGTTGGACCCTGAGGGGAGAGACCCAGTACTTC.

The CDR3 loop is CASSLMGERSSYEQYF. CDR3 sequence (DNA): TGTGCCAGCAGCTTAATGGGGGAGCGGAGCTCCTACGAGCAGTACTTC. The rearrangement uses TRBV7-9 and TRBJ2-7; D assignment may be TRBD1 or TRBD2 (5 bases each). Trimming cost V 2 bases and J 0 bases, with 14 bases left between them. From germline, CDR1 is SEHNR and CDR2 FQNEAQ (reference sequence). This CDR3 contains 16 residues.

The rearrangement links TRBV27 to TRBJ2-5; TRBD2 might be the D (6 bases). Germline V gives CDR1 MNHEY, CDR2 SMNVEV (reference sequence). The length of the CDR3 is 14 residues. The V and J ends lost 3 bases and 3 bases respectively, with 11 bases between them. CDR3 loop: CASSLMGGEETQYF. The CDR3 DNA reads TGTGCCAGCAGTTTGATGGGCGGGGAAGAGACCCAGTACTTC.

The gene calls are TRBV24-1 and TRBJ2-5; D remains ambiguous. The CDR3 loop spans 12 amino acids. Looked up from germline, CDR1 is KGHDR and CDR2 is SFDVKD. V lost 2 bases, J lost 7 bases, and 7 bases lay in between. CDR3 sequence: CATSDSFGTQYF. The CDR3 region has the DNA TGTGCCACCAGTGATTCATTTGGGACCCAGTACTTC.

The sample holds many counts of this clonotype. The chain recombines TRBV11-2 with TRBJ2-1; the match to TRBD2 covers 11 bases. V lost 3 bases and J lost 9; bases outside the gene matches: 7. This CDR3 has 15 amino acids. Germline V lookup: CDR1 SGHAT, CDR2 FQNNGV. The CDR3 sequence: CASSFLLAGVSEQFF. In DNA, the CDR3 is TGTGCCAGCAGCTTTTTACTAGCGGGAGTCAGTGAGCAGTTCTTC.

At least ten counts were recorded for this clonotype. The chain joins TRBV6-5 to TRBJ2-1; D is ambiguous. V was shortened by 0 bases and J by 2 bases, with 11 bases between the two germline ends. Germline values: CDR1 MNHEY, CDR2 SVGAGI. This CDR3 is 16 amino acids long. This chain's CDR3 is CASSYSDSTPYNEQFF. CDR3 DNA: TGTGCCAGCAGTTACTCTGACTCGACCCCCTACAATGAGCAGTTCTTC.

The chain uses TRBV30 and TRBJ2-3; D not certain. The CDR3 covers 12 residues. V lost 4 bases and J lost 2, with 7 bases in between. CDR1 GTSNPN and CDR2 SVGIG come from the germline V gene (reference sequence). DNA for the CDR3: TGTGCCTGGACCCACCACACAGATACGCAGTATTTT. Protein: CAWTHHTDTQYF.

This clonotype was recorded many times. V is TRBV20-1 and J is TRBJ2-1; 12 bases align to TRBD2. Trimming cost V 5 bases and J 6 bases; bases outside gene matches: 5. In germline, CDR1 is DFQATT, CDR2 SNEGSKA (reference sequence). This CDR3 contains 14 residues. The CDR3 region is CSAVTSGGFNEQFF. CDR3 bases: TGCAGTGCTGTGACTAGCGGGGGATTCAATGAGCAGTTCTTC.

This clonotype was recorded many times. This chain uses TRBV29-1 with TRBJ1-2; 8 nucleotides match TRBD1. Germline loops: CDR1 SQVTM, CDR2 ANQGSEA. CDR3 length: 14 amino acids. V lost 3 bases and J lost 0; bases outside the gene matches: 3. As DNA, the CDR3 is TGCAGCGTTGACTTGACAGGGGCTAACTATGGCTACACCTTC. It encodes CSVDLTGANYGYTF. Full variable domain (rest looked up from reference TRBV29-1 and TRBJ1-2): SAVISQKPSRDICQRGTSLTIQCQVDSQVTMMFWYRQQPGQSLTLIATANQGSEATYESGFVIDKFPISRPNLTFSTLTVSNMSPEDSSIYLCSVDLTGANYGYTFGSGTRLTVV.

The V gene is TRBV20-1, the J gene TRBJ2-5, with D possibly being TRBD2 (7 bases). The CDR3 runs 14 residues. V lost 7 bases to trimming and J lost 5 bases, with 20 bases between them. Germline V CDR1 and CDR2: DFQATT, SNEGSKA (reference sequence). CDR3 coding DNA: TGCAGTGGGGGGGGCGGGAGACCAGGGGAGACCCAGTACTTC. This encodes CSGGGGRPGETQYF.

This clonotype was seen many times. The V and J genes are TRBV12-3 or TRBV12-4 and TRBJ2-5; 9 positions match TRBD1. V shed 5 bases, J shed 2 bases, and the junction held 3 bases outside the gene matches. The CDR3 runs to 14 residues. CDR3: CASSDRGRQETQYF. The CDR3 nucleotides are TGTGCCAGCAGTGACAGGGGGAGACAAGAGACCCAGTACTTC.

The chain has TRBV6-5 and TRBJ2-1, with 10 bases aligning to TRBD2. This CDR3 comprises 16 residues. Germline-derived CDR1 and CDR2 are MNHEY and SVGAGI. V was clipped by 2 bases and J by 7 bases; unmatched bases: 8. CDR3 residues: CASSYLTAGGPNEQFF. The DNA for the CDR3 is TGTGCCAGCAGTTACCTCACAGCGGGAGGGCCAAATGAGCAGTTCTTC.

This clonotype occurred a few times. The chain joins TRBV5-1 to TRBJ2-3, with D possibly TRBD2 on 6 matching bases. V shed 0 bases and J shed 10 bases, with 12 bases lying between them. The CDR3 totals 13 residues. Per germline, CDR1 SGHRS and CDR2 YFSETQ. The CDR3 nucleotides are TGCGCCAGCAGCTTGGTAGGGGAGGTCGCGCAGTATTTT. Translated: CASSLVGEVAQYF. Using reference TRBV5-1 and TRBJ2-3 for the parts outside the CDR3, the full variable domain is KAGVTQTPRYLIKTRGQQVTLSCSPISGHRSVSWYQQTPGQGLQFLFEYFSETQRNKGNFPGRFSGRQFSNSRSEMNVSTLELGDSALYLCASSLVGEVAQYFGPGTRLTVL.

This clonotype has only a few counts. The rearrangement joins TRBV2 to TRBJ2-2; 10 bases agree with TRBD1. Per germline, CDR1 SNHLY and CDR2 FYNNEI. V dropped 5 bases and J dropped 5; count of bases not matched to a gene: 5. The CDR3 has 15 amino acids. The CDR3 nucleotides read TGTGCCAGCAGTAGCCCGGGACAGGGGACCGGGGAGCTGTTTTTT. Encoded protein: CASSSPGQGTGELFF.

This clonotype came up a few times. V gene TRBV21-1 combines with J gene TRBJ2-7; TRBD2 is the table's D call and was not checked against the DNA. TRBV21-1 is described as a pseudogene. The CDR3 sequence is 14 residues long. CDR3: CASSFRGHGREQYF. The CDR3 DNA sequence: TGTGCCAGCAGCTTCCGAGGCCACGGGAGAGAGCAGTACTTC.

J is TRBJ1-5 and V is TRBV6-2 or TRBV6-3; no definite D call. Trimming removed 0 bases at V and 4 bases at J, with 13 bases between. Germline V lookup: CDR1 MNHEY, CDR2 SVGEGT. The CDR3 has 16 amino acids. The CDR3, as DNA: TGTGCCAGCAGTTACTCCGCCGGGAACCAGAATCAGCCCCAGCATTTT. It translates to CASSYSAGNQNQPQHF.

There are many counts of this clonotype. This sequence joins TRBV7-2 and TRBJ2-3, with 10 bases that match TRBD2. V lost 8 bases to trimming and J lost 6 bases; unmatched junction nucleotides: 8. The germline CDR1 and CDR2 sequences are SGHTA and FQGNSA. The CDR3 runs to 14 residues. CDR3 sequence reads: CASFRTSGQDTQYF. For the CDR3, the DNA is TGTGCCAGCTTCCGGACTAGCGGACAGGATACGCAGTATTTT.